The T cell receptor beta chain described here comes from a study of blood T cell repertoires in COVID-19. Study-wide background: From the United States, Italy and Spain came samples of acute and convalescent COVID-19. The analysed material was cDNA or gDNA that came from T cells, B-cell-depleted T cells, or PBMCs.

Data came from immunoSEQ multiplex PCR; TCRdb stores just in-frame clones and leaves some out. The sample lists 120,000 or so clones, about 80% occurring once. Germline V gene data show CDR1 as SGHRS and CDR2 as YFSETQ. This CDR3 spans 16 amino acids. The V gene lost 2 bases and the J gene lost 2 bases, with 16 bases spanning the gap. Sequenced sample: peripheral blood. V is TRBV5-1 and J is TRBJ1-1; tentatively, D is TRBD1 (5 bases). This clonotype originated in a man aged 55 to 70 with acute or convalescent COVID-19. CDR3 in amino acids: CASSFSATGVNTEAFF. CDR3 coding DNA: TGCGCCAGCAGCTTTTCAGCTACAGGAGTAAACACTGAAGCTTTCTTT.